The 3 T cell receptor beta chains in this list originate from one sample, sequenced in a study of cytomegalovirus exposure and HLA in healthy donors. Repertoires were generated with immunoSEQ multiplex PCR, while TCRdb's copy carries only in-frame clones and drops some. The table records approximately 54,000 clones, 89% of them present only once. The sequenced sample consisted of PBMCs. The source of these receptors is a woman younger than 35 in good health and CMV-seropositive.

The gene calls are TRBV5-1 and TRBJ1-1, with D tentatively TRBD1 (5 bases). Trimming stripped 5 bases from V and 6 bases from J, with 14 bases between. CDR3 size: 13 residues. In germline, CDR1 is SGHRS, CDR2 YFSETQ. The CDR3 sequence: CASSAGGWAEAFF. In DNA form, the CDR3 reads TGCGCCAGCAGTGCGGGGGGATGGGCTGAAGCTTTCTTT.

The chain is built from TRBV28 and TRBJ2-1, with D possibly being TRBD1 (5 bases). The CDR3 spans 15 residues. V gave up 3 bases and J gave up 0 bases, with 9 bases separating them. In germline, CDR1 is MDHEN, CDR2 SYDVKM. In nucleotides, the CDR3 is TGTGCCAGCAGTTTTCTGGGGCCCTCCTACAATGAGCAGTTCTTC. This translates into CASSFLGPSYNEQFF.

V is TRBV30 and J is TRBJ1-5; D possibly corresponds to TRBD1 (5 bases). Trimming stripped 0 bases from V and 4 bases from J, with 7 bases between. The germline gives CDR1 GTSNPN, CDR2 SVGIG (reference sequence). The length of the CDR3 is 13 residues. CDR3 amino acids: CAWSVTGNQPQHF. For the CDR3, the DNA is TGTGCCTGGAGTGTAACAGGTAATCAGCCCCAGCATTTT.